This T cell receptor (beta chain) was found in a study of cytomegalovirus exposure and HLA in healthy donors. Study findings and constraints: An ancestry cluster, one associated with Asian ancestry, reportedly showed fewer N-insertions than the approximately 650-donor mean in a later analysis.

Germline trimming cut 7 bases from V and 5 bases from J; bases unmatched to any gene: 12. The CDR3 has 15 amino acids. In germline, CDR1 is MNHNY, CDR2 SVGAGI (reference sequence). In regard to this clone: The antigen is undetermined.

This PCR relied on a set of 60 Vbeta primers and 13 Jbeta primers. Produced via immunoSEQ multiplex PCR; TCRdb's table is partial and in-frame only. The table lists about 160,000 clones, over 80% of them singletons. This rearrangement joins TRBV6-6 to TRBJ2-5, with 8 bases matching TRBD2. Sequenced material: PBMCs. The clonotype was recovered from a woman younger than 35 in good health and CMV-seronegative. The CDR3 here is CASIREGGGRETQYF. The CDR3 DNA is TGTGCCAGCATCCGGGAGGGGGGGGGCCGGGAGACCCAGTACTTC.